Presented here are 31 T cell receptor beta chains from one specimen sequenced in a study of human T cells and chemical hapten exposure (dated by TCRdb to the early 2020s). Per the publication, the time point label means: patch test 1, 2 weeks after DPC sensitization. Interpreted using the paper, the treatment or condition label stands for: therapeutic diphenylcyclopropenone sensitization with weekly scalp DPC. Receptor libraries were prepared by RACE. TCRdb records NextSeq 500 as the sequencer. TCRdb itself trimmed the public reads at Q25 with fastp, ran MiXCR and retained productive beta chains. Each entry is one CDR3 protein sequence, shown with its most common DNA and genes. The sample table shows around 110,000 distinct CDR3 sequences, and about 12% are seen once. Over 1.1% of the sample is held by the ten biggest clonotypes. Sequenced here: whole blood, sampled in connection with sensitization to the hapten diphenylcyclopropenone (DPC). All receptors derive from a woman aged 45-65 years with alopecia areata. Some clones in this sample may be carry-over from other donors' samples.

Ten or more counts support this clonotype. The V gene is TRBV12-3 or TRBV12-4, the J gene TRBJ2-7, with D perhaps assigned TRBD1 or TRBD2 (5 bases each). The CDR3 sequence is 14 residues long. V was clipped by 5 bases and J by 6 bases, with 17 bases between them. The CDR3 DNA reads TGTGCCAGCAGTCCACGAACCGGGACGGGCGAGCAGTACTTC. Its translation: CASSPRTGTGEQYF.

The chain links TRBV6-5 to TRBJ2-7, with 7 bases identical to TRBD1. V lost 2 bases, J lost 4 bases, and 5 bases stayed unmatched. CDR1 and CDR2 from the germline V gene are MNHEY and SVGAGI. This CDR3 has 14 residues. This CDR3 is CASSYRSGGYEQYF. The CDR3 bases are TGTGCCAGCAGTTACCGGTCAGGGGGTTACGAGCAGTACTTC.

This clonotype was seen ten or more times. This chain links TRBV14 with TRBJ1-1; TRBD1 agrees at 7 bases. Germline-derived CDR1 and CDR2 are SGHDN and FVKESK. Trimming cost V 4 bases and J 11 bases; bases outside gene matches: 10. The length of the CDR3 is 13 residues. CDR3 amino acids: CASSRDRREVAFF. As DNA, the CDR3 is TGTGCCAGCAGCCGGGACAGACGGGAAGTGGCTTTCTTT.

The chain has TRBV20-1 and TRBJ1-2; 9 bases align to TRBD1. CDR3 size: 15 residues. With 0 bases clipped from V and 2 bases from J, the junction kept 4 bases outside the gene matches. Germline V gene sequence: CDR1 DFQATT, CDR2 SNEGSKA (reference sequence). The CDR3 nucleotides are TGCAGTGCTAGAGAGTCCGGGACAGGGAACTATGGCTACACCTTC. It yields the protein CSARESGTGNYGYTF.

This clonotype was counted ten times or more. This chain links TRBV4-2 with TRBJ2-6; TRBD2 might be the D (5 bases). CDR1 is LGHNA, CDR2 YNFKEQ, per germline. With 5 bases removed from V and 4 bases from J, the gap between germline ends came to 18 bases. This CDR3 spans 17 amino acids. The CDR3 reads CASSSFALGVGANVLTF. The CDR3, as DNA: TGTGCCAGCAGCTCTTTCGCATTGGGAGTAGGGGCCAACGTCCTGACTTTC.

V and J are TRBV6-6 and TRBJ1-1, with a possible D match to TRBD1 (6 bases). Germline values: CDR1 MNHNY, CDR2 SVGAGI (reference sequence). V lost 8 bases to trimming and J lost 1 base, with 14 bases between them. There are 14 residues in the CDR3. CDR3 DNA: TGTGCCAGCGTCAAAGGCAGGGGGAACACTGAAGCTTTCTTT. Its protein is CASVKGRGNTEAFF.

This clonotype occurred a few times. This CDR3 is CSAALAGGNEQFF. CDR3 nucleotides: TGCAGTGCTGCACTAGCGGGGGGAAATGAGCAGTTCTTC. The gene calls are TRBV20-1 and TRBJ2-1; 12 positions agree with TRBD2. The germline V gene has CDR1 DFQATT and CDR2 SNEGSKA (reference sequence). V lost 5 bases to trimming and J lost 7 bases; unmatched junction nucleotides: 3. The CDR3 is 13 residues long.

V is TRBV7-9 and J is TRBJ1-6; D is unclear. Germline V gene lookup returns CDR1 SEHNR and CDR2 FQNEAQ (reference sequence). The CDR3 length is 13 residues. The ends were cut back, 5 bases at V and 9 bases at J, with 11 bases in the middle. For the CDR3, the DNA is TGTGCCAGCAGCCCGGAACATCCTTCACCCCTCCACTTT. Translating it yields CASSPEHPSPLHF.

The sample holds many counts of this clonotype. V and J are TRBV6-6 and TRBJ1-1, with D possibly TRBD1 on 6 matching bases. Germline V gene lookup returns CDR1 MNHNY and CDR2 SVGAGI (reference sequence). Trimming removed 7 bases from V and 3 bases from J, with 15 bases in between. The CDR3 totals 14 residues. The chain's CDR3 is CASTFDRQYTEAFF. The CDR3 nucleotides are TGTGCCAGCACTTTCGACAGGCAATACACTGAAGCTTTCTTT.

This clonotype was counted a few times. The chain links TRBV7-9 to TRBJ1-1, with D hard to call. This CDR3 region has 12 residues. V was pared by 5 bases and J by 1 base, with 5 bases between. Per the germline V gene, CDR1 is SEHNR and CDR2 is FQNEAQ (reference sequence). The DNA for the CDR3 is TGTGCCAGCAGCGAACAGAACACTGAAGCTTTCTTT. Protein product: CASSEQNTEAFF.

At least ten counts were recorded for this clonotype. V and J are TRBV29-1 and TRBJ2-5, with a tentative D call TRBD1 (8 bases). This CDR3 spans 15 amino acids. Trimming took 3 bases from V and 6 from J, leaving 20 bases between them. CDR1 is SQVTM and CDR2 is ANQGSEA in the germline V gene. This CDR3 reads CSVDTGGALVQTQYF. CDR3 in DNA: TGCAGCGTTGACACAGGGGGGGCTCTGGTCCAGACCCAGTACTTC.

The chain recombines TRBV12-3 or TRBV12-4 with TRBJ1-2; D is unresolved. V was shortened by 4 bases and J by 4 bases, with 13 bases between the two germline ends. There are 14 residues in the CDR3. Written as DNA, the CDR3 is TGTGCCAGCAGTTCCATCCCCCCGTTCTATGGCTACACCTTC. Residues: CASSSIPPFYGYTF.

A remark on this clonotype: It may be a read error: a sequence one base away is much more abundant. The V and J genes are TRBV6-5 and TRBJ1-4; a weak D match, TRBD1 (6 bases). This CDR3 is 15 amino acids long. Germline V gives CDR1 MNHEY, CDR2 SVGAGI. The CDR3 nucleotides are TGTGCCAGCAGTTACTCGGACAGAACTAATGAAATACTGTTTTTT. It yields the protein CASSYSDRTNEILFF.

CDR3: CASSLRGGATGELFF. CDR3 coding DNA: TGTGCCAGCAGCTTACGTGGGGGGGCCACCGGGGAGCTGTTTTTT. V gene TRBV7-2 combines with J gene TRBJ2-2; a weak D match, TRBD2 (7 bases). The CDR3 spans 15 residues. The V and J ends lost 2 bases and 4 bases respectively, with 11 bases between them. Germline V gives CDR1 SGHTA, CDR2 FQGNSA.

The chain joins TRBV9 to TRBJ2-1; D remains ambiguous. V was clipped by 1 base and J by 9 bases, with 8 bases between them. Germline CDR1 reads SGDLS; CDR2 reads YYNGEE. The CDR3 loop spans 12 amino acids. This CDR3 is CASSVSGFEQFF. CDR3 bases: TGTGCCAGCAGCGTATCCGGGTTTGAGCAGTTCTTC.

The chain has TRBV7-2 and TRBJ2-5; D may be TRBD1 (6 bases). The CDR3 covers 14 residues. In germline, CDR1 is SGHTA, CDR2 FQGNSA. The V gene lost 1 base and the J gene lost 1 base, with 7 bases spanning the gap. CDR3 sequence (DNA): TGTGCCAGCAGCTTAGTCAGGGGCCAAGAGACCCAGTACTTC. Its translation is CASSLVRGQETQYF.

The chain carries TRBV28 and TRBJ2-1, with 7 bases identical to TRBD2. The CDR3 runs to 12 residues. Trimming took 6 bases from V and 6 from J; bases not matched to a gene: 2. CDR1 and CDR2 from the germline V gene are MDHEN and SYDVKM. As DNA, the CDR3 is TGTGCCAGCAGAAGCGGGGTCAATGAGCAGTTCTTC. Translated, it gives CASRSGVNEQFF.

This CDR3 is CSVRGQVNTGELFF. DNA of the CDR3: TGCAGCGTGAGAGGACAGGTGAACACCGGGGAGCTGTTTTTT. This rearrangement joins TRBV29-1 to TRBJ2-2; TRBD1 matches 7 bases. The length of the CDR3 is 14 residues. Germline V lookup: CDR1 SQVTM, CDR2 ANQGSEA. J gave up 1 base and V 6 bases, and 5 bases lay outside the gene matches.

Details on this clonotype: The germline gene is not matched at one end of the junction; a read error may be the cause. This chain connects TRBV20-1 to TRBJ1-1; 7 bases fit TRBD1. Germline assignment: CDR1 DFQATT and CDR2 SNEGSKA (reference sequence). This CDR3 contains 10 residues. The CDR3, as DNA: TGCAGTGCTAGCAGGGGACAGAAGATCTTT. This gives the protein CSASRGQKIF.

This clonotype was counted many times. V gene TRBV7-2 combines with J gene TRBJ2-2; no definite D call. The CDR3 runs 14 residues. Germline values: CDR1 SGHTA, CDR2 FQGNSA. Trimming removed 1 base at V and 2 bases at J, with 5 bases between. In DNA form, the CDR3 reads TGTGCCAGCAGCTTAGTCCCAAACACCGGGGAGCTGTTTTTT. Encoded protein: CASSLVPNTGELFF. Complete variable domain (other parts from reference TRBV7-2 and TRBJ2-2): GAGVSQSPSNKVTEKGKDVELRCDPISGHTALYWYRQSLGQGLEFLIYFQGNSAPDKSGLPSDRFSAERTGGSVSTLTIQRTQQEDSAVYLCASSLVPNTGELFFGEGSRLTVL.

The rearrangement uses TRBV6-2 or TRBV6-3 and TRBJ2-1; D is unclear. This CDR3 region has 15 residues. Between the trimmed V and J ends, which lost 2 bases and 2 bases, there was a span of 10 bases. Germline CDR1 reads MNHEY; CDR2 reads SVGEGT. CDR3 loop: CASSYETFTYNEQFF. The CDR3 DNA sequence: TGTGCCAGCAGTTACGAGACATTCACCTACAATGAGCAGTTCTTC.

The CDR3 DNA sequence: TGTGCCATCAGTGGCGGGGCCTCCTACGAGCAGTACTTC. The encoded protein is CAISGGASYEQYF. The chain combines TRBV10-3 with TRBJ2-7; a weak D match, TRBD2 (6 bases). This CDR3 contains 13 residues. V lost 4 bases to trimming and J lost 0 bases, with 7 bases between them. Germline assignment: CDR1 ENHRY and CDR2 SYGVKD.

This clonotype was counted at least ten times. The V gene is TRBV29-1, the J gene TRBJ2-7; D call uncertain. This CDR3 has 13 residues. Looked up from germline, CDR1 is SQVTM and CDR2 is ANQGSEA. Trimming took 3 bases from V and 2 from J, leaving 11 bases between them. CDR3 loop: CSVEGKGPYEQYF. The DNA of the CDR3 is TGCAGCGTTGAGGGGAAGGGTCCCTACGAGCAGTACTTC.

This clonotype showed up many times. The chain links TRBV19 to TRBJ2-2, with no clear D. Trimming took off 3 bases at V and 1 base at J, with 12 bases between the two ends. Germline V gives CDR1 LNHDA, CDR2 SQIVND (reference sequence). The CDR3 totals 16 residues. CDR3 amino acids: CASSIWGKKNTGELFF. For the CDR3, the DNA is TGTGCCAGTAGTATTTGGGGAAAAAAGAACACCGGGGAGCTGTTTTTT.

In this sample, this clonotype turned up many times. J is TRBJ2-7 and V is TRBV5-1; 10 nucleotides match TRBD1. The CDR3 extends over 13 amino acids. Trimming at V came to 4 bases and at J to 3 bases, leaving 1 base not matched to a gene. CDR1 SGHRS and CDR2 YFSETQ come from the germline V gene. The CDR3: CASSRDRGYEQYF. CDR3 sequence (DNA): TGCGCCAGCAGCCGGGACAGGGGCTACGAGCAGTACTTC.

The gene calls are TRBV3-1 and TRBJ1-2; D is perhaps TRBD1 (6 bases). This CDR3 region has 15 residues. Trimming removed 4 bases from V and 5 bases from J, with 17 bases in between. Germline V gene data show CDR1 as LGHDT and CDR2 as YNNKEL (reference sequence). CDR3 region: CASSLWTEKLYGYTF. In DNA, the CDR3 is TGTGCCAGCAGCCTTTGGACAGAGAAATTATATGGCTACACCTTC.

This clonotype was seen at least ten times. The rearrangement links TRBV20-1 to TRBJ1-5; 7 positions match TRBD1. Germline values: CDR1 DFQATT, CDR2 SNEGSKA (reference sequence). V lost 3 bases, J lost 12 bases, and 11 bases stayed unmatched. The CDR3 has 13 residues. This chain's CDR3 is CSASLAGGPHQHF. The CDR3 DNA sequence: TGCAGTGCTAGCTTGGCAGGGGGGCCCCACCAGCATTTT.

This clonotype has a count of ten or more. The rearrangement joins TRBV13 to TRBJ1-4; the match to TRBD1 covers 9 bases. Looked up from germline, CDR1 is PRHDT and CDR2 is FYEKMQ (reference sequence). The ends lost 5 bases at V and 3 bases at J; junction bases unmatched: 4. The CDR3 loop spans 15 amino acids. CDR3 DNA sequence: TGTGCCAGCAGCCCCTGGACAGGGGCTAATGAAAAACTGTTTTTT. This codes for CASSPWTGANEKLFF.

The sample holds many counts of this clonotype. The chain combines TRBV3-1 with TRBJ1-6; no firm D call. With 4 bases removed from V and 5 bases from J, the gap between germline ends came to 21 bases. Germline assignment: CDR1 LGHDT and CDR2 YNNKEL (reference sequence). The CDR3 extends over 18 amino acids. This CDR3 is CASSPQSQFARDNSPLHF. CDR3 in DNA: TGTGCCAGCAGCCCCCAATCCCAATTCGCACGGGATAATTCACCCCTCCACTTT.

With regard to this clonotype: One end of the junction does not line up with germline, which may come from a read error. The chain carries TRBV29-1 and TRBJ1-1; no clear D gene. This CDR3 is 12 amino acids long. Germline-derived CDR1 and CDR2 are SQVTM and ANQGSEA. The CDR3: CSVKDLNTEAFF. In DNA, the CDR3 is TGCAGCGTTAAAGATTTGAACACTGAAGCTTTCTTT.

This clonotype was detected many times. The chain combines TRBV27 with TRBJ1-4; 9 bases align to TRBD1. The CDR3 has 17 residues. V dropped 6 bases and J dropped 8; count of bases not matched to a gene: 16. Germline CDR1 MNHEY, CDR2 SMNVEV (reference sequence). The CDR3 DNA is TGTGCCAGCAGCCCTCAAACAGGGGGCGGGCCGATCGAAAAACTGTTTTTT. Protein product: CASSPQTGGGPIEKLFF.